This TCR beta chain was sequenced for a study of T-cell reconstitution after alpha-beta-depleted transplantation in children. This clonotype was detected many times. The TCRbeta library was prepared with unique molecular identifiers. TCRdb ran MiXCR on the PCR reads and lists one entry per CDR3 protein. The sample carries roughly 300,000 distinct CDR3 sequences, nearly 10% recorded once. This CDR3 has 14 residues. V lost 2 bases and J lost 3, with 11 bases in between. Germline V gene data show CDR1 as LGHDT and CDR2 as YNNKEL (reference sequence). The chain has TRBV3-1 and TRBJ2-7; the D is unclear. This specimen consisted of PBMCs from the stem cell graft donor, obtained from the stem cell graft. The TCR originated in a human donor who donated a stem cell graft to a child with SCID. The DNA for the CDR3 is TGTGCCAGCAGCCAAACTTACTGGGGCTACGAGCAGTACTTC. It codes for CASSQTYWGYEQYF.